Listed below are T cell receptor beta chains from one sample, sequenced in a study of CD8+ T cells in alopecia areata. Assay used: immunoSEQ multiplex PCR; TCRdb lists only in-frame clones, some missing. The sample includes 60,000 to 70,000 clones, about half of them seen just once. The specimen was CD8+ T cells sorted from blood, collected at week 0. These receptors came from a human donor with alopecia areata. CDR3s include the opening cysteine and the closing phenylalanine or tryptophan. The D gene is left open where the match is weak.

V gene,J gene,CDR3 length,D gene,CDR3 protein
TRBV27,TRBJ1-1,13,-,CASSLGGGTEAFF
TRBV5-5,TRBJ2-1,15,TRBD1,CASGTGTASTNEQFF
TRBV27,TRBJ2-3,14,TRBD1,CASSNGQVTDTQYF
TRBV29-1,TRBJ2-7,12,-,CSTGLNSYEQYF
TRBV9,TRBJ2-7,15,-,CASSVAHDLTYEQYF
TRBV4-3,TRBJ2-5,15,-,CASSQGVGGAETQYF
TRBV4-1,TRBJ2-3,13,TRBD1,CASSQGTGDRKYF
TRBV11-1,TRBJ2-7,16,-,CASSAGRHRSSYEQYF
TRBV30,TRBJ2-7,15,TRBD1,CAWSPTGTGAREQYF
TRBV7-8,TRBJ2-4,16,TRBD2,CASSFLAGTLLNIQYF
TRBV7-8,TRBJ2-2,15,-,CASSSAEADTGELFF
TRBV10-3,TRBJ2-1,15,TRBD2,CAISWEGPTYNEQFF
TRBV5-1,TRBJ2-1,11,-,CASSLGNEQFF
TRBV15,TRBJ2-1,17,TRBD2,CATIDRGRAGSYNEQFF
TRBV7-9,TRBJ2-7,15,TRBD1,CASSLDGTGLYEQYF
TRBV27,TRBJ2-1,15,-,CASSLSITGINEQFF
TRBV29-1,TRBJ1-1,11,-,CSVPGGFEAFF
TRBV20-1,TRBJ2-5,11,-,CSAPSGGTQYF
TRBV28,TRBJ1-1,13,-,CASSIQNWAEAFF
TRBV4-2,TRBJ2-5,13,-,CASSPTGQETQYF
TRBV4-1,TRBJ2-2,14,TRBD1,CASSPARTGGELFF
TRBV28,TRBJ1-5,14,-,CASRTSESNQPQHF
TRBV29-1,TRBJ2-7,12,-,CSAWDTSYEQYF
TRBV6-5,TRBJ2-7,15,-,CASTAQYGSFDEQYF
TRBV19,TRBJ1-5,12,-,CASGGSNQPQHF
TRBV18,TRBJ2-3,14,-,CASSPRLAPDTQYF
TRBV29-1,TRBJ2-1,14,TRBD2,CSVNAGSGSHEQFF
TRBV28,TRBJ2-1,15,TRBD2,CASTSGTSIYNEQFF
TRBV27,TRBJ2-1,15,-,CASSLASGSYNEQFF
TRBV11-1,TRBJ2-7,12,TRBD1,CASSLGQYEQYF
TRBV30,TRBJ1-1,12,-,CAWSVSGPEAFF
TRBV5-8,TRBJ2-1,11,-,CASSLGNEQFF
TRBV27,TRBJ2-7,15,TRBD1,CASRAGTGSSYEQYF
TRBV7-8,TRBJ2-3,15,-,CASSPYTRAPDTQYF
TRBV6-1,TRBJ2-1,16,-,CASSELGSATYNEQFF
TRBV9,TRBJ2-1,16,-,CASSFRRESSYNEQFF
TRBV6-5,TRBJ2-1,13,-,CASSLDWAGEQFF
TRBV29-1,TRBJ1-2,14,TRBD1,CSIPGTGVNYGYTF
TRBV14,TRBJ2-7,18,TRBD2,CASSQFTHLAGGPYEQYF
TRBV4-1,TRBJ2-5,15,-,CASSQDGGAGETQYF
TRBV2,TRBJ2-3,13,-,CASSPAATDTQYF
TRBV29-1,TRBJ2-7,15,-,CSVAGGISITYEQYF
TRBV27,TRBJ1-5,14,-,CASSLGGAHQPQHF
TRBV7-9,TRBJ1-1,15,TRBD1,CASSPGPQGSTEAFF
TRBV29-1,TRBJ1-2,14,TRBD1,CSGLTGESGYGYTF
TRBV11-2,TRBJ2-1,13,TRBD1,CASSLGQGVEQFF
TRBV29-1,TRBJ2-2,12,TRBD1,CSVKGQTGELFF
TRBV13,TRBJ2-7,12,TRBD2,CASSGRGGEQYF
TRBV5-1,TRBJ2-7,13,-,CASSSTDSYEQYF
TRBV11-2,TRBJ2-7,14,-,CASRKGTGPYEQYF
TRBV27,TRBJ2-2,15,-,CASSFRADPTGELFF
TRBV15,TRBJ2-1,14,-,CATSRDRHTNEQFF
TRBV7-9,TRBJ2-7,15,TRBD1,CASSSPSDRAGGQYF